These 27 T cell receptor beta chains came from one sample sequenced in a study of cytomegalovirus exposure and HLA in healthy donors. Primers included in the PCR were 60 Vbeta and 13 Jbeta primers. Clones were sequenced by immunoSEQ multiplex PCR, and TCRdb holds only the in-frame ones, with some missing. This table has 77,000 or so clones, roughly 76% appearing once. The specimen sequenced was PBMCs. All receptors derive from a woman aged 40 to 55 in good health and CMV-seronegative.

The CDR3 DNA sequence: TGTGCCAGCAGCATGACAGGGATAGCCTACAATGAGCAGTTCTTC. Encoded protein: CASSMTGIAYNEQFF. The gene calls are TRBV7-2 and TRBJ2-1; TRBD1 matches at 7 bases. With 5 bases clipped from V and 2 bases from J, the junction kept 6 bases outside the gene matches. The CDR3 is 15 amino acids. Germline V gene data show CDR1 as SGHTA and CDR2 as FQGNSA.

The chain joins TRBV9 to TRBJ2-1; D unresolved. Trimming removed 2 bases from V and 9 bases from J, with 18 bases in between. The CDR3 spans 15 residues. Per the germline V gene, CDR1 is SGDLS and CDR2 is YYNGEE. The CDR3 protein is CASSVAPQLVGEQFF. The CDR3 DNA follows: TGTGCCAGCAGCGTCGCGCCACAGCTTGTCGGTGAGCAGTTCTTC. Full variable domain (outside the CDR3, taken from reference TRBV9 and TRBJ2-1): DSGVTQTPKHLITATGQRVTLRCSPRSGDLSVYWYQQSLDQGLQFLIQYYNGEERAKGNILERFSAQQFPDLHSELNLSSLELGDSALYFCASSVAPQLVGEQFFGPGTRLTVL.

The J gene is TRBJ2-5, the V gene TRBV7-2; possibly TRBD2 for D (7 bases). The CDR3 runs to 14 residues. Per germline, CDR1 SGHTA and CDR2 FQGNSA. The V and J ends lost 2 bases and 5 bases respectively, with 12 bases between them. CDR3 sequence: CASSLTGGRETQYF. In nucleotides, the CDR3 is TGTGCCAGCAGCTTAACGGGGGGCCGTGAGACCCAGTACTTC.

V and J are TRBV30 and TRBJ2-5; 11 bases line up with TRBD2. The J call could be wrong; TRBJ2-7 is a better fit for the DNA end. The CDR3 has 13 residues. Germline CDR1 reads GTSNPN; CDR2 reads SVGIG (reference sequence). As DNA, the CDR3 is TGTGCCTGGAGGACTAGCGGGGACCACGAGCAGTACTTC. Its translation is CAWRTSGDHEQYF.

This clone was seen more than once but under ten times. V and J are TRBV11-2 and TRBJ2-2; 7 bases line up with TRBD1. Per germline, CDR1 SGHAT and CDR2 FQNNGV. The V and J ends lost 8 bases and 6 bases, in that order; junction bases with no gene match: 21. This CDR3 comprises 18 residues. CDR3 in DNA: TGTGCCAGCGGATCCCCGGTGGGACAGCCCTTTTCCCCCGGGGAGCTGTTTTTT. It encodes CASGSPVGQPFSPGELFF.

This clone was seen just once. This chain joins TRBV7-6 and TRBJ1-1; D gene ambiguous. V gave up 4 bases and J gave up 1 base, with 7 bases separating them. CDR3 size: 13 residues. Germline V gene data show CDR1 as SGHVS and CDR2 as FNYEAQ. CDR3 region: CASSSSQNTEAFF. DNA of the CDR3: TGTGCCAGCAGCTCATCCCAGAACACTGAAGCTTTCTTT.

The gene calls are TRBV30 and TRBJ1-1; no clear D gene. Trimming removed 5 bases at V and 3 bases at J, with 10 bases between. The CDR3 consists of 12 residues. Germline CDR1 is GTSNPN and CDR2 is SVGIG (reference sequence). The CDR3 spells CAWGRIDTEAFF. CDR3 sequence (DNA): TGTGCCTGGGGCAGGATAGACACTGAAGCTTTCTTT.

The chain employs TRBV7-2 and TRBJ2-3, with D possibly matching TRBD1 (7 bases). Between the trimmed V and J ends, which lost 4 bases and 2 bases, there was a span of 19 bases. Germline V gene sequence: CDR1 SGHTA, CDR2 FQGNSA. This CDR3 comprises 17 residues. Here the CDR3 reads CASSSIAVEGATDTQYF. Written as DNA, the CDR3 is TGTGCCAGCAGCTCGATAGCGGTAGAGGGGGCCACAGATACGCAGTATTTT.

For the CDR3, the DNA is TGTGCCAGCAGCGTTCGTTCGGGACTAGCGGAGCGCGTTGGATCCCTGTTCTTC. Its translation: CASSVRSGLAERVGSLFF. The chain combines TRBV9 with TRBJ2-1; TRBD2 matches 11 bases. The germline V gene has CDR1 SGDLS and CDR2 YYNGEE. V shed 2 bases, J shed 15 bases, and the junction held 22 bases outside the gene matches. The length of the CDR3 is 18 residues. Together with reference TRBV9 and TRBJ2-1, the CDR3 gives the full variable domain: DSGVTQTPKHLITATGQRVTLRCSPRSGDLSVYWYQQSLDQGLQFLIQYYNGEERAKGNILERFSAQQFPDLHSELNLSSLELGDSALYFCASSVRSGLAERVGSLFFGPGTRLTVL.

The sample holds a few counts of this clone. The CDR3 sequence is CASSDRGGYTF. The CDR3 nucleotides are TGTGCCAGCAGTGATAGGGGTGGCTACACCTTC. This chain uses TRBV25-1 with TRBJ1-2; D is perhaps TRBD1 (5 bases). Germline assignment: CDR1 MGHDK and CDR2 SYGVNS. The ends were cut back, 3 bases at V and 7 bases at J, with 6 bases in the middle. This CDR3 is 11 amino acids long.

In this sample, this clone turned up a few times. This chain connects TRBV25-1 to TRBJ1-1; D call uncertain. CDR3 size: 11 residues. Germline CDR1 reads MGHDK; CDR2 reads SYGVNS. Trimming pared 5 bases from V and 2 bases from J, leaving 3 bases between. CDR3 region: CASSPNTEAFF. The CDR3 DNA is TGTGCCAGCAGTCCAAACACTGAAGCTTTCTTT.

This chain uses TRBV30 with TRBJ2-5; 12 bases agree with TRBD2. Near its end, the DNA agrees better with TRBJ2-7, so the J call may be wrong. The CDR3 totals 17 residues. Per the germline V gene, CDR1 is GTSNPN and CDR2 is SVGIG (reference sequence). The CDR3 sequence is CAYTTRLAGVYAYEQYF. In DNA, the CDR3 is TGTGCCTACACCACCAGACTAGCGGGAGTCTACGCCTACGAGCAGTACTTC.

The rearrangement uses TRBV2 and TRBJ2-5, with TRBD2 matching 10 bases. Losses at the gene ends were 3 bases for V and 5 bases for J; bases not matched to a gene: 9. This CDR3 contains 16 residues. Germline V gene data show CDR1 as SNHLY and CDR2 as FYNNEI. The CDR3 protein is CASSDASGGEWETQYF. For the CDR3, the DNA is TGTGCCAGCAGTGATGCTAGCGGGGGAGAGTGGGAGACCCAGTACTTC.

This chain joins TRBV4-3 and TRBJ1-6, with TRBD1 matching 7 bases. V shed 5 bases and J 7 bases; nucleotides not matched to a gene: 5. The germline gives CDR1 LGHNA, CDR2 YSLEER. The CDR3 extends over 14 amino acids. The CDR3, as DNA: TGCGCCAGCAGCTACAGGGGCCCCAATTCACCCCTCCACTTT. Its protein is CASSYRGPNSPLHF.

This clone was counted only a few times. The genes are TRBV5-1 and TRBJ2-5; 9 positions match TRBD2. V lost 0 bases, J lost 5 bases, and 8 bases stayed unmatched. The CDR3 runs to 16 residues. Germline values: CDR1 SGHRS, CDR2 YFSETQ. In DNA, the CDR3 is TGCGCCAGCAGCTTGGTCGGGACTAGCTTTCGTGAGACCCAGTACTTC. Translated, it gives CASSLVGTSFRETQYF.

The chain links TRBV19 to TRBJ1-1, with D perhaps TRBD1 (5 bases). The CDR3 spans 14 residues. CDR1 LNHDA and CDR2 SQIVND come from the germline V gene (reference sequence). Trimming removed 7 bases at V and 2 bases at J, with 14 bases between. CDR3 sequence reads: CASNRQFTNTEAFF. CDR3 nucleotides: TGTGCCAGTAATCGACAGTTTACTAACACTGAAGCTTTCTTT.

In this sample, this clone turned up once. The chain recombines TRBV5-1 with TRBJ1-5, with D possibly TRBD1 on 6 matching bases. The CDR3 spans 14 residues. V was shortened by 4 bases and J by 3 bases, with 11 bases between the two germline ends. Germline CDR1 SGHRS, CDR2 YFSETQ. The CDR3 reads CASSPQGVNQPQHF. The CDR3 bases are TGCGCCAGCAGCCCACAGGGCGTCAATCAGCCCCAGCATTTT. Variable domain in full (rest from reference TRBV5-1 and TRBJ1-5): KAGVTQTPRYLIKTRGQQVTLSCSPISGHRSVSWYQQTPGQGLQFLFEYFSETQRNKGNFPGRFSGRQFSNSRSEMNVSTLELGDSALYLCASSPQGVNQPQHFGDGTRLSIL.

V is TRBV5-1 and J is TRBJ2-2, with TRBD2 as a possible D gene (5 bases). The V and J ends lost 1 base and 5 bases respectively, with 12 bases between them. The CDR3 runs to 15 residues. CDR1 and CDR2 (germline): SGHRS, YFSETQ. The CDR3 region is CASSLRYGGTGELFF. The CDR3 region has the DNA TGCGCCAGCAGCTTGAGGTACGGCGGGACCGGGGAGCTGTTTTTT.

In nucleotides, the CDR3 is TGTGCCAGCAATCTCCCGGGACAGGGATCCTACGAGCAGTACTTC. This gives the protein CASNLPGQGSYEQYF. The chain links TRBV6-1 to TRBJ2-7, with 9 bases fitting TRBD1. Germline loops: CDR1 MNHNS, CDR2 SASEGT. Germline trimming cut 7 bases from V and 1 base from J; bases unmatched to any gene: 8. This CDR3 is 15 amino acids long.

There are a few counts of this clone. This chain connects TRBV27 to TRBJ1-1; 7 nucleotides align to TRBD1. Per the germline V gene, CDR1 is MNHEY and CDR2 is SMNVEV (reference sequence). The CDR3 contains 17 residues. After removal of 4 bases from V and 1 base from J, the junction contained 12 bases not matched to a gene. The CDR3 DNA reads as TGTGCCAGCAGTTCAAGACAGGGCCGCTTTTCGAACACTGAAGCTTTCTTT. Amino acids: CASSSRQGRFSNTEAFF.

This clone showed up just a few times. The V call is TRBV10-3, the J call TRBJ1-5; D uncertain. The CDR3 is 13 amino acids. Germline V gives CDR1 ENHRY, CDR2 SYGVKD. V dropped 6 bases and J dropped 6 bases, with 12 bases sitting between them. Written as DNA, the CDR3 is TGTGCCATCAGCCGGGAAGCAGGTCAGCCCCAGCATTTT. It specifies CAISREAGQPQHF.

About this clone itself: The limits of the CDR3 on the DNA are not certain, so only TCRdb's listed CDR3 is given. The chain uses TRBV6-5 and TRBJ2-3; the table's D call of TRBD1 was not tested on the DNA. Germline V gene data show CDR1 as MNHEY and CDR2 as SVGAGI. Inclusive of both ends, the CDR3 amounts to 15 amino acids. CDR3 region: CASSTSGQGIDTQYF.

J is TRBJ1-1 and V is TRBV7-9, with D maybe TRBD1 (6 bases). V gave up 5 bases and J gave up 8 bases, with 12 bases separating them. Germline loops: CDR1 SEHNR, CDR2 FQNEAQ (reference sequence). The CDR3 totals 12 residues. This CDR3 reads CASSLPDREAFF. The CDR3, as DNA: TGTGCCAGCAGCCTCCCCGACAGGGAAGCTTTCTTT.

This chain uses TRBV9 with TRBJ2-2; TRBD2 aligns across 12 bases. CDR3 length: 16 amino acids. The germline CDR1 and CDR2 sequences are SGDLS and YYNGEE. The junction had 7 bases not matched to a gene; V was cut back by 4 bases and J by 6 bases. The CDR3 loop is CASSSRLAGAAGELFF. For the CDR3, the DNA is TGTGCCAGCAGCTCCCGACTAGCGGGGGCGGCCGGGGAGCTGTTTTTT.

This chain connects TRBV5-1 to TRBJ2-3; D is perhaps TRBD2 (5 bases). The germline CDR1 and CDR2 sequences are SGHRS and YFSETQ. This CDR3 has 14 amino acids. V lost 1 base and J 3 bases, leaving 9 bases between the germline ends. CDR3 loop: CASSLRVATDTQYF. The CDR3 coding sequence is TGCGCCAGCAGCTTGCGGGTAGCGACAGATACGCAGTATTTT.

The sample holds a few counts of this clone. The chain recombines TRBV2 with TRBJ1-1; D unclear. Germline V lookup: CDR1 SNHLY, CDR2 FYNNEI. V was cut by 6 bases and J by 6 bases, with 11 bases left in between. This CDR3 contains 12 residues. The CDR3, as DNA: TGTGCCAGCAGGGCGGAATTGGCTGAAGCTTTCTTT. As protein: CASRAELAEAFF.

This clone was observed a single time. The chain combines TRBV7-8 with TRBJ2-1, with 9 bases matching TRBD2. The CDR3 is 15 amino acids. V gave up 5 bases and J gave up 7 bases; unmatched junction bases: 9. CDR1 is SGHVS and CDR2 is FQNEAQ in the germline V gene. CDR3 sequence (DNA): TGTGCCAGCAGCGCGCTACGACTAGCGGAAAATGAGCAGTTCTTC. Protein product: CASSALRLAENEQFF.